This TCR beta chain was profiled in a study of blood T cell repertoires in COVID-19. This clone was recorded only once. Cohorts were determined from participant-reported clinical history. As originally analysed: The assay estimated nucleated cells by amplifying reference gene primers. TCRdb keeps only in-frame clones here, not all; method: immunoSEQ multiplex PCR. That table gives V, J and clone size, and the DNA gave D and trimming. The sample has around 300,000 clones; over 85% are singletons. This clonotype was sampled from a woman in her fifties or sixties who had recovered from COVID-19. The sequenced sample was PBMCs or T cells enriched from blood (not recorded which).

CDR3 DNA sequence: TGCGCCAGCTGGCTGAACACCGGGGAGCTGTTTTTT. As protein: CASWLNTGELFF. The chain carries TRBV5-1 and TRBJ2-2; D is unresolved. V lost 7 bases, J lost 1 base, and 5 bases lay in between. The CDR3 extends over 12 amino acids. Looked up from germline, CDR1 is SGHRS and CDR2 is YFSETQ.